The entry below describes one TCR beta chain. Its specificity is unknown. The data are from a study of T cells in Graves' hyperthyroidism and ophthalmopathy. Study outcomes and limitations: Ophthalmopathy got predicted by the model a median around 6.6 months before its onset. Most expanded thyroid clonotypes above 0.001 also appeared in blood.

V shed 3 bases and J shed 10 bases, with 10 bases lying between them. The V gene's germline CDR1 is LNHDA and CDR2 SQIVND (reference sequence). The CDR3 runs 13 residues. RNA transcripts were the template for amplifying TCR beta CDR3 regions. With the HTBI primer set, the TCR CDR3 went through a first round of RT-PCR. TCRdb re-analysed the multiplex PCR reads in MiXCR, keeping a single row per CDR3 protein. The sample records 190,000 or so distinct CDR3 sequences, 15% to 20% being singletons. Lactation, pregnancy, other autoimmune disease or uncontrolled infection led to exclusion of patients. J is TRBJ1-6 and V is TRBV19; no definite D call. The sequenced sample was blood. The receptor was isolated from a man aged 35 to 55 with Graves' hyperthyroidism. As DNA, the CDR3 is TGTGCCAGTAGTATTGGGAGGGTATCACCCCTCCACTTT. It codes for CASSIGRVSPLHF.